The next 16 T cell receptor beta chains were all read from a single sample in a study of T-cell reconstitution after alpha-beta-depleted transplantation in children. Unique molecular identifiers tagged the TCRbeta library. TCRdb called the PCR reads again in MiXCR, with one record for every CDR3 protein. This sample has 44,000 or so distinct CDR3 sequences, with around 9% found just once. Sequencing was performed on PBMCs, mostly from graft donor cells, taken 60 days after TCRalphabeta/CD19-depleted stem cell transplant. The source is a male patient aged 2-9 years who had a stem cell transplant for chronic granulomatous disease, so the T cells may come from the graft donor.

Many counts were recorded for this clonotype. The CDR3 DNA follows: TGTGCCAGCAGCCAGTCTCCCCTGGGGCCATACAATGAGCAGTTCTTC. It codes for CASSQSPLGPYNEQFF. The chain has TRBV14 and TRBJ2-1; D may be TRBD1 (5 bases). Germline assignment: CDR1 SGHDN and CDR2 FVKESK. Trimming shortened V by 3 bases and J by 4 bases, and 16 bases separated the two germline ends. The CDR3 length is 16 residues.

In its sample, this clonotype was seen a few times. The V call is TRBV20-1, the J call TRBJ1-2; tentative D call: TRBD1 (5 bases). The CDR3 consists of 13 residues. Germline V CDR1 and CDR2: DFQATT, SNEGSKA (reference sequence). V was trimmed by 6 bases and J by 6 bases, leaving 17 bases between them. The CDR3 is CSAPAGPGDGYTF. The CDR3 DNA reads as TGCAGTGCCCCAGCAGGGCCCGGGGATGGCTACACCTTC.

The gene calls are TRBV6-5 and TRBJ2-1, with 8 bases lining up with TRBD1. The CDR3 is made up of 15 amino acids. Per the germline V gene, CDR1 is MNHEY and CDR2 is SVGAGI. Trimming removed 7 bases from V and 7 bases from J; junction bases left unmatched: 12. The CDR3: CASTQRQGAGNEQFF. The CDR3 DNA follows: TGTGCCAGCACCCAGCGGCAGGGGGCAGGGAATGAGCAGTTCTTC.

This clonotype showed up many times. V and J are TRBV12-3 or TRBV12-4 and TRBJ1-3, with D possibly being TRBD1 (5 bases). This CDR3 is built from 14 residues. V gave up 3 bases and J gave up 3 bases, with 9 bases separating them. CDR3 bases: TGTGCCAGCAGTTTGGGGGGAGGTGGAAACACCATATATTTT. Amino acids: CASSLGGGGNTIYF.

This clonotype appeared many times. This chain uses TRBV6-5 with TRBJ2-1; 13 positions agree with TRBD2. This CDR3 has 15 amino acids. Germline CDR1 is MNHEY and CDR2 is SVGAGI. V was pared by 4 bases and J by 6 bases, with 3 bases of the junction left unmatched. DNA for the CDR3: TGTGCCAGCAGTTGGACTAGCGGGAGTAGCAATGAGCAGTTCTTC. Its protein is CASSWTSGSSNEQFF.

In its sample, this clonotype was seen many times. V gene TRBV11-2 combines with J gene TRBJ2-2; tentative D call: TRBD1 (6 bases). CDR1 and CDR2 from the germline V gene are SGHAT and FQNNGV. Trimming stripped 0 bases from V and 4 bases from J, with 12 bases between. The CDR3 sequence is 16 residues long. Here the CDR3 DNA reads TGTGCCAGCAGCTTAGACAGGGGATTTAGCACCGGGGAGCTGTTTTTT. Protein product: CASSLDRGFSTGELFF.

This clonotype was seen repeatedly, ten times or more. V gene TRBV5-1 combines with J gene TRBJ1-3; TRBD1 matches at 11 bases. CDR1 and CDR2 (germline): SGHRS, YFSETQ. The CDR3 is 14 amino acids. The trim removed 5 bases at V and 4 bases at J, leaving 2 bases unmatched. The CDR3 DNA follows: TGCGCCAGCAGGGACAGGGGGCGCGGAAACACCATATATTTT. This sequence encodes CASRDRGRGNTIYF.

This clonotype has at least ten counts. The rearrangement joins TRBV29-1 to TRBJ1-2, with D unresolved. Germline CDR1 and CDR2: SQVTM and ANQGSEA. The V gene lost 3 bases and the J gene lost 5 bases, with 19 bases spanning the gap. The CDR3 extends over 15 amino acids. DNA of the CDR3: TGCAGCGTTGACAGTAATGCGGCGGATGCTTATGGCTACACCTTC. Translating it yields CSVDSNAADAYGYTF.

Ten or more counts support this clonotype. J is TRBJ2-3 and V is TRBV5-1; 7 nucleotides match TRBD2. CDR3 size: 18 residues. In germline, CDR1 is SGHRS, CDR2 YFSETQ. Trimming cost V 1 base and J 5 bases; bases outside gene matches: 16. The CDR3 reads CASSLRKSWEGVGDTQYF. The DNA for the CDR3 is TGCGCCAGCAGCTTGCGGAAGTCGTGGGAGGGCGTCGGAGATACGCAGTATTTT. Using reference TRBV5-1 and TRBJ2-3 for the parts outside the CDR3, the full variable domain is KAGVTQTPRYLIKTRGQQVTLSCSPISGHRSVSWYQQTPGQGLQFLFEYFSETQRNKGNFPGRFSGRQFSNSRSEMNVSTLELGDSALYLCASSLRKSWEGVGDTQYFGPGTRLTVL.

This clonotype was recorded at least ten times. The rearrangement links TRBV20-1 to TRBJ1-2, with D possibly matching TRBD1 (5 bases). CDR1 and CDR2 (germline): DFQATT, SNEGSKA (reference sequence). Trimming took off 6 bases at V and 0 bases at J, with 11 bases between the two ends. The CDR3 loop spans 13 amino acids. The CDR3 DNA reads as TGCAGTGCGGGGACGGTGACTAACTATGGCTACACCTTC. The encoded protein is CSAGTVTNYGYTF.

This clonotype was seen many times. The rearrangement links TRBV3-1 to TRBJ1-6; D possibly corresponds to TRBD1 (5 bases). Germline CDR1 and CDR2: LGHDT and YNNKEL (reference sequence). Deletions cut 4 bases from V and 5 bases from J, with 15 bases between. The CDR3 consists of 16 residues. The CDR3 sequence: CASSLERDVNNSPLHF. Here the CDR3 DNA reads TGTGCCAGCAGCCTAGAACGGGACGTAAATAATTCACCCCTCCACTTT.

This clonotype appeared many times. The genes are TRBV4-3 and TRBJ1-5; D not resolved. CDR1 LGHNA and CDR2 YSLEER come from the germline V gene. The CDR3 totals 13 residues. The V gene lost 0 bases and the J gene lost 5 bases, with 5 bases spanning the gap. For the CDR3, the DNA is TGCGCCAGCAGCCAAGACCCCTATCAGCCCCAGCATTTT. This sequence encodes CASSQDPYQPQHF.

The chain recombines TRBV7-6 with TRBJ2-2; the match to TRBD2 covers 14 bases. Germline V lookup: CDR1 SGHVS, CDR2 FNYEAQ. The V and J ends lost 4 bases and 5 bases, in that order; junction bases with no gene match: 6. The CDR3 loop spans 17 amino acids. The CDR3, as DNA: TGTGCCAGCAGCTGGGGGACTAGCGGGAGAAGGACCGGGGAGCTGTTTTTT. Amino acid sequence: CASSWGTSGRRTGELFF.

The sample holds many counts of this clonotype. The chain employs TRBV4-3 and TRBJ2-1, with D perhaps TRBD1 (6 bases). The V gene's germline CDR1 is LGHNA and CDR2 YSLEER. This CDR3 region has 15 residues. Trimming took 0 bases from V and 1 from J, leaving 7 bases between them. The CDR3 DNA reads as TGCGCCAGCAGCCAAGATCAGGGGTCCTACAATGAGCAGTTCTTC. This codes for CASSQDQGSYNEQFF.

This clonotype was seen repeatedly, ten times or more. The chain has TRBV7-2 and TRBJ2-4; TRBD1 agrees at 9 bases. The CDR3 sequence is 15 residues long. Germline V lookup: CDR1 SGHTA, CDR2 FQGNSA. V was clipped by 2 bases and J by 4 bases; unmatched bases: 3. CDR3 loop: CASSLTGTGKNIQYF. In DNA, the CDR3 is TGTGCCAGCAGCTTAACCGGGACAGGGAAAAACATTCAGTACTTC.

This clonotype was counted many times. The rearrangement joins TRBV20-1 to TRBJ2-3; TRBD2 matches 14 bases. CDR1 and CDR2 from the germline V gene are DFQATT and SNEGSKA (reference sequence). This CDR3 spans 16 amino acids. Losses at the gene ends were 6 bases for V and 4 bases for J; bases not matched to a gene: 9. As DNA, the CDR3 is TGCAGTGCGCCGGGACTAGCGGGAGTTATCGCAGATACGCAGTATTTT. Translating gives CSAPGLAGVIADTQYF.